The source of this T cell receptor beta chain is a study of PD-L1 blockade in urothelial cancer. Study summary: Patients with male sex and bladder-origin urothelial cancer accounted for about nine tenths of the roughly 29 enrolled. Of prior chemotherapy regimens, patients had received between 0 and 3.

The CDR3 length is 16 residues. V shed 8 bases, J shed 2 bases, and the junction held 6 bases outside the gene matches. Germline V gene data show CDR1 as LNHDA and CDR2 as SQIVND (reference sequence). Sequenced by immunoSEQ multiplex PCR; TCRdb stores in-frame clones only, minus some. This repertoire shows about 130,000 clones, about 82% found once; its top ten account for roughly 2.4%. Time point of the sample: peripheral blood 6 weeks after treatment start. The J gene is TRBJ2-6, the V gene TRBV19; TRBD2 matches 10 bases. The source was PBMCs, collected around atezolizumab (anti-PD-L1) treatment. This TCR was sampled from a man aged 50-59 years with urothelial cancer. The CDR3 DNA is TGTGCCAGTTTAGCGGGAGGACAGACTGGGGCCAACGTCCTGACTTTC. Protein sequence: CASLAGGQTGANVLTF.